Listed below are T cell receptor beta chains from one sample, sequenced in a study of OX40 agonist ivuxolimab in advanced cancers. TCRdb keeps only in-frame clones here, not all; method: immunoSEQ multiplex PCR. There are tens of thousands of clones in the sample; approximately 88% occur only once, and around 11% lies in the top ten. This specimen was CD4+ or CD8+ T cells sorted from blood, taken in a trial of the OX40 agonist ivuxolimab. The source is an adult with an advanced solid tumor such as melanoma, head and neck, liver or kidney cancer. CDR3s include the opening cysteine and the closing phenylalanine or tryptophan. D genes are given only for firm matches. The size entry is marked missing in some rows and otherwise reads once, few, many or a size class.

d_call: -; clone_size: -; j_call: TRBJ2-2; v_call: TRBV5-4; cdr3_nt: TGTGCCAGCAGCCTAGACGACAAGAGGGCCGGGGAGCTGTTTTTT; cdr3_aa: CASSLDDKRAGELFF
d_call: TRBD2; clone_size: -; j_call: TRBJ2-1; v_call: TRBV4-3; cdr3_nt: TGCGCCAGCAGCCAAGCCGACAAAGGGACTAGCGGGAGTAATAAGTATGAGCAGTTCTTC; cdr3_aa: CASSQADKGTSGSNKYEQFF
d_call: TRBD2; clone_size: -; j_call: TRBJ2-7; v_call: TRBV18; cdr3_nt: TGTGCCAGCTCACCAACGGGAGGAACCTACGAGCAGTACTTC; cdr3_aa: CASSPTGGTYEQYF
d_call: -; clone_size: -; j_call: TRBJ1-4; v_call: TRBV5-8; cdr3_nt: TGTGCCAGCAGCTTGATCGAGGGGTCGAATGAAAAACTGTTTTTT; cdr3_aa: CASSLIEGSNEKLFF
d_call: TRBD1; clone_size: -; j_call: TRBJ1-2; v_call: TRBV27; cdr3_nt: TGTGCCAGCAGGGGACAGGGAGGGCACTATGGCTACACCTTC; cdr3_aa: CASRGQGGHYGYTF
d_call: TRBD1; clone_size: -; j_call: TRBJ1-3; v_call: TRBV2; cdr3_nt: TGTGCCAGCAGGACAGGGGGAAACACCATATATTTT; cdr3_aa: CASRTGGNTIYF
d_call: -; clone_size: -; j_call: TRBJ1-5; v_call: TRBV19; cdr3_nt: TGTGCCAGTAAGGCGGACAGACGGTATAGCAATCAGCCCCAGCATTTT; cdr3_aa: CASKADRRYSNQPQHF
d_call: TRBD1; clone_size: -; j_call: TRBJ2-1; v_call: TRBV5-1; cdr3_nt: TGCGCCAGCAGCCCGGGACAGGTATACAATGAGCAGTTCTTC; cdr3_aa: CASSPGQVYNEQFF
d_call: -; clone_size: -; j_call: TRBJ2-7; v_call: TRBV4-2; cdr3_nt: TGTGCCAGCAGCCGACAGGATTCCGAGCAGTACTTC; cdr3_aa: CASSRQDSEQYF
d_call: TRBD2; clone_size: -; j_call: TRBJ2-3; v_call: TRBV5-1; cdr3_nt: TGCGCCAGCAGCTTATCCCGGACTAGCGGGGGATCTAGCACAGATACGCAGTATTTT; cdr3_aa: CASSLSRTSGGSSTDTQYF
d_call: -; clone_size: -; j_call: TRBJ2-3; v_call: TRBV5-1; cdr3_nt: TGCGCCAGCAGCTTGGCAGGTACCCCGGGGACAGATACGCAGTATTTT; cdr3_aa: CASSLAGTPGTDTQYF
d_call: TRBD2; clone_size: -; j_call: TRBJ2-1; v_call: TRBV11-2; cdr3_nt: TGTGCCAGCAGCGACGCCGGACTAGTAATAAATGAGCAGTTCTTC; cdr3_aa: CASSDAGLVINEQFF
d_call: -; clone_size: -; j_call: TRBJ2-7; v_call: TRBV4-2; cdr3_nt: TGTGCCAGCAGCCAAGATGCAACTCCCTACAGTACCTACGAGCAGTACTTC; cdr3_aa: CASSQDATPYSTYEQYF
d_call: -; clone_size: -; j_call: TRBJ1-1; v_call: TRBV5-1; cdr3_nt: TGCGCCAGCAGCGACGGGTGGGACACTGAAGCTTTCTTT; cdr3_aa: CASSDGWDTEAFF
d_call: -; clone_size: once; j_call: TRBJ1-3; v_call: TRBV15; cdr3_nt: TGTGCCACCAGCCGAGGACGGTTCTCTGGAAACACCATATATTTT; cdr3_aa: CATSRGRFSGNTIYF
d_call: -; clone_size: -; j_call: TRBJ2-6; v_call: TRBV7-8; cdr3_nt: TGTGCCAGCAGCTTAAAGGCCCCCAGGCCCTTAGTAGGGGCCAACGTCCTGACTTTC; cdr3_aa: CASSLKAPRPLVGANVLTF
d_call: -; clone_size: few; j_call: TRBJ1-2; v_call: TRBV2; cdr3_nt: TGTGCCAGCAGTGAAGCGCCAGGGATCGGCTACACCTTC; cdr3_aa: CASSEAPGIGYTF
d_call: TRBD2; clone_size: -; j_call: TRBJ2-1; v_call: TRBV5-6; cdr3_nt: TGTGCCAGCAGCCGACTAGCGGGAGGGCTGCCCTACAATGAGCAGTTCTTC; cdr3_aa: CASSRLAGGLPYNEQFF
d_call: -; clone_size: -; j_call: TRBJ2-3; v_call: TRBV7-3; cdr3_nt: TGTGCCAGCAGCTCCTTGGACAGAACAGATACGCAGTATTTT; cdr3_aa: CASSSLDRTDTQYF
d_call: -; clone_size: -; j_call: TRBJ1-2; v_call: TRBV6-5; cdr3_nt: TGTGCCAGCAGCCCTCAAGGCAATTCCAACTATGGCTACACCTTC; cdr3_aa: CASSPQGNSNYGYTF
d_call: -; clone_size: -; j_call: TRBJ1-5; v_call: TRBV2; cdr3_nt: TGTGCCAGCAGGTCGGGGAGCAATCAGCCCCAGCATTTT; cdr3_aa: CASRSGSNQPQHF
d_call: -; clone_size: -; j_call: TRBJ2-1; v_call: TRBV7-9; cdr3_nt: TGTGCCAGCATGAGAGGGGGGGCGGTCAATGAGCAGTTCTTC; cdr3_aa: CASMRGGAVNEQFF
d_call: -; clone_size: once; j_call: TRBJ1-2; v_call: TRBV12-2; cdr3_nt: TGTGCAAGTCGCTTATTATCCGTCGGGGGCTACACCTTC; cdr3_aa: CASRLLSVGGYTF
d_call: TRBD1; clone_size: -; j_call: TRBJ1-2; v_call: TRBV7-2; cdr3_nt: TGTGCCAGCAGCCCGGACAGGGGGCCGAACTATGGCTACACCTTC; cdr3_aa: CASSPDRGPNYGYTF
d_call: -; clone_size: -; j_call: TRBJ1-1; v_call: TRBV19; cdr3_nt: TGTGCCAGTAGTCACCGACAGAGGAACACTGAAGCTTTCTTT; cdr3_aa: CASSHRQRNTEAFF
d_call: TRBD2; clone_size: -; j_call: TRBJ2-2; v_call: TRBV19; cdr3_nt: TGTGCCAGTAGTTCACTAGCGTCCGGGGAGCTGTTTTTT; cdr3_aa: CASSSLASGELFF
d_call: -; clone_size: few; j_call: TRBJ1-6; v_call: TRBV21-1; cdr3_nt: TGTGCCAGCAGCAAAGCGTCGAGGACAGACTATAATTCACCCCTCCACTTT; cdr3_aa: CASSKASRTDYNSPLHF
d_call: -; clone_size: -; j_call: TRBJ1-2; v_call: TRBV4-2; cdr3_nt: TGTGCCAGCAGCCAAGAAGCAGCCGTAACACGGAATAATCGACTTTATGGCTACACCTTC; cdr3_aa: CASSQEAAVTRNNRLYGYTF
d_call: TRBD1; clone_size: -; j_call: TRBJ2-2; v_call: TRBV6-5; cdr3_nt: TGTGCCAGCACCCTAACAGGGGCGAACACCGGGGAGCTGTTTTTT; cdr3_aa: CASTLTGANTGELFF
d_call: -; clone_size: -; j_call: TRBJ2-1; v_call: TRBV5-5; cdr3_nt: TGTGCCAGCAGCTTGGGGCTACTAAATGAGCAGTTCTTC; cdr3_aa: CASSLGLLNEQFF
d_call: -; clone_size: -; j_call: TRBJ1-4; v_call: TRBV2; cdr3_nt: TGTGCCAGCAGTGAGGGGGCTACTAATGAAAAACTGTTTTTT; cdr3_aa: CASSEGATNEKLFF
d_call: -; clone_size: -; j_call: TRBJ2-3; v_call: TRBV28; cdr3_nt: TGTGCCAGCAGTCCGGGGGCGCGGGGCACAGATACGCAGTATTTT; cdr3_aa: CASSPGARGTDTQYF
d_call: TRBD2; clone_size: few; j_call: TRBJ2-2; v_call: TRBV13; cdr3_nt: TGTGCCAGCAGCACTTGGACTAGCGGGGCCACCGGGGAGCTGTTTTTT; cdr3_aa: CASSTWTSGATGELFF
d_call: TRBD1; clone_size: -; j_call: TRBJ2-1; v_call: TRBV5-1; cdr3_nt: TGCGCCAGCAGCTATGAGACAGGGGGCGCCTACAATGAGCAGTTCTTC; cdr3_aa: CASSYETGGAYNEQFF
d_call: -; clone_size: -; j_call: TRBJ1-1; v_call: TRBV11-1; cdr3_nt: TGTGCCAGCAGCTTATTTTTTGGGACGTCGCGCACTGAAGCTTTCTTT; cdr3_aa: CASSLFFGTSRTEAFF
d_call: TRBD1; clone_size: -; j_call: TRBJ1-4; v_call: TRBV7-9; cdr3_nt: TGTGCCAGCAGCTTAGCGATGGCTCAACAGGGGAAACTGTTTTTT; cdr3_aa: CASSLAMAQQGKLFF
d_call: TRBD1; clone_size: -; j_call: TRBJ2-2; v_call: TRBV7-9; cdr3_nt: TGTGCCAGCAGCTCCCGGACAGGGTTGAAAGCCGGGGAGCTGTTTTTT; cdr3_aa: CASSSRTGLKAGELFF
d_call: -; clone_size: -; j_call: TRBJ2-2; v_call: TRBV4-3; cdr3_nt: TGCGCCAGCAGCGCTCTCTCGAACACCGGGGAGCTGTTTTTT; cdr3_aa: CASSALSNTGELFF
d_call: -; clone_size: -; j_call: TRBJ2-7; v_call: TRBV28; cdr3_nt: TGTGCCAGCAGTTCCCCGGGCCGTGGGGGCGAGCAGTACTTC; cdr3_aa: CASSSPGRGGEQYF
d_call: TRBD2; clone_size: few; j_call: TRBJ2-3; v_call: TRBV7-2; cdr3_nt: TGTGCCAGCAGCCCCGGACTAGCGGGAGGAGTTGCAGATACGCAGTATTTT; cdr3_aa: CASSPGLAGGVADTQYF
d_call: -; clone_size: -; j_call: TRBJ2-2; v_call: TRBV2; cdr3_nt: TGTGCCAGCAGGATCATACCAACAGCGAACACCGGGGAGCTGTTTTTT; cdr3_aa: CASRIIPTANTGELFF
d_call: -; clone_size: -; j_call: TRBJ2-3; v_call: TRBV20-1; cdr3_nt: TGCAGTGCTAGAGCGGGAGATACGCAGTATTTT; cdr3_aa: CSARAGDTQYF
d_call: TRBD1; clone_size: -; j_call: TRBJ1-6; v_call: TRBV4-2; cdr3_nt: TGTGCCAGCAGCTCAAGACAGGGAAATTCACCCCTCCACTTT; cdr3_aa: CASSSRQGNSPLHF
d_call: -; clone_size: -; j_call: TRBJ1-1; v_call: TRBV19; cdr3_nt: TGTGCCAGTAGTGTCAGGGTTATGGACACTGAAGCTTTCTTT; cdr3_aa: CASSVRVMDTEAFF
d_call: -; clone_size: -; j_call: TRBJ1-2; v_call: TRBV4-3; cdr3_nt: TGCGCCAGCAGCCCAGGATTGGGGCCAGGGGCAAACTATGGCTACACCTTC; cdr3_aa: CASSPGLGPGANYGYTF
d_call: -; clone_size: -; j_call: TRBJ2-1; v_call: TRBV5-4; cdr3_nt: TGTGCCAGCAGCCCGGGCGGTAGGGAGCAGTTCTTC; cdr3_aa: CASSPGGREQFF
d_call: -; clone_size: -; j_call: TRBJ1-1; v_call: TRBV5-1; cdr3_nt: TGCGCCAGCAGCTTGGGCAGCACTGAAGCTTTCTTT; cdr3_aa: CASSLGSTEAFF
d_call: -; clone_size: many; j_call: TRBJ2-7; v_call: TRBV13; cdr3_nt: TGTGCCAGCACCAGACAGGCCCTTTACGAGCAGTACTTC; cdr3_aa: CASTRQALYEQYF
d_call: -; clone_size: -; j_call: TRBJ2-5; v_call: TRBV7-9; cdr3_nt: TGTGCCAGCAGCTTAAGGGGAACGGTAGAGACCCAGTACTTC; cdr3_aa: CASSLRGTVETQYF
d_call: TRBD1; clone_size: -; j_call: TRBJ1-4; v_call: TRBV6-5; cdr3_nt: TGTGCCAGCAGACCCGGGGACAGTTTCGTTGAAAAACTGTTTTTT; cdr3_aa: CASRPGDSFVEKLFF